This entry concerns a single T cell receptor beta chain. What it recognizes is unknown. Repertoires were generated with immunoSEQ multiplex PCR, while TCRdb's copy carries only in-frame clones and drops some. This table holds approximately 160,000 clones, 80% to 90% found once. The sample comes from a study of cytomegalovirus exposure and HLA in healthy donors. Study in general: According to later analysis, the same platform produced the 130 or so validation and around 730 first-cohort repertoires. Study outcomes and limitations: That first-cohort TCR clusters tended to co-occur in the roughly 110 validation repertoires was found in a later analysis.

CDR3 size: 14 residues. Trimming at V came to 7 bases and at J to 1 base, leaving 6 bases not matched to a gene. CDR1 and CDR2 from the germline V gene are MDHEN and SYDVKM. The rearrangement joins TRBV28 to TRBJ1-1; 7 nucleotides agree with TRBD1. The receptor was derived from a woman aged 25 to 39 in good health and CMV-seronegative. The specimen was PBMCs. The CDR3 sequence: CASTYRGSNTEAFF. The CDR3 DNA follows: TGTGCCAGCACCTACAGGGGTTCGAACACTGAAGCTTTCTTT.